The 21 T cell receptor beta chains in this list originate from one sample, sequenced in a study of PD-1 blockade in classical Hodgkin lymphoma. Sequenced by immunoSEQ multiplex PCR; TCRdb stores in-frame clones only, minus some. The data show fewer than 10,000 clones, approximately 82% seen once. Noted time point: cycle 4 day 1 (C4D1), after more than five weeks of nivolumab. No patient escaped relapse after autologous stem cell transplantation, and brentuximab vedotin exposure varied. From thawed PBMCs, magnetic negative selection was used to isolate the CD8+ T cells. Source: CD8+ T cells from blood, taken before the fourth cycle of nivolumab. The source is a human donor with classical Hodgkin lymphoma.

The chain has TRBV27 and TRBJ1-4, with TRBD1 as a possible D gene (6 bases). Germline CDR1 and CDR2: MNHEY and SMNVEV (reference sequence). This CDR3 spans 15 amino acids. V gave up 8 bases and J gave up 0 bases, with 13 bases separating them. The CDR3 DNA is TGTGCCAGCCGCGAAGGACAGACAACTAATGAAAAACTGTTTTTT. Encoded protein: CASREGQTTNEKLFF.

This clone appeared a single time. The genes are TRBV30 and TRBJ2-3, with unresolved D. The CDR3 consists of 12 residues. Looked up from germline, CDR1 is GTSNPN and CDR2 is SVGIG (reference sequence). V shed 3 bases and J shed 6 bases, with 10 bases lying between them. The CDR3 protein is CAWSSLEDTQYF. CDR3 nucleotides: TGTGCCTGGAGCTCCCTAGAGGATACGCAGTATTTT.

The V call is TRBV6-1, the J call TRBJ2-7, with D possibly being TRBD1 (6 bases). Trimming took 8 bases from V and 6 from J, leaving 11 bases between them. CDR3 length: 11 residues. Germline V CDR1 and CDR2: MNHNS, SASEGT. DNA of the CDR3: TGTGCCAGCCTCGCAGGGGTCGAGCAGTACTTC. It translates to CASLAGVEQYF.

This chain links TRBV5-1 with TRBJ1-1, with TRBD1 matching over 9 bases. V gave up 5 bases and J gave up 11 bases; unmatched junction bases: 10. The CDR3 totals 13 residues. Germline V gives CDR1 SGHRS, CDR2 YFSETQ. CDR3 coding DNA: TGCGCCAGCAGATTGCAGGACAGGGGAGAGGCTTTCTTT. Translating it yields CASRLQDRGEAFF.

The gene calls are TRBV5-6 and TRBJ2-1, with 7 bases lining up with TRBD1. This CDR3 spans 14 amino acids. Trimming took 7 bases from V and 2 from J; bases not matched to a gene: 6. Germline CDR1 SGHDT, CDR2 YYEEEE. The CDR3 region is CASERDSTYNEQFF. The CDR3 nucleotides are TGTGCCAGCGAACGGGACAGCACCTACAATGAGCAGTTCTTC.

The CDR3 is CAWLPPRQGPYEQYF. In DNA, the CDR3 is TGTGCCTGGCTCCCCCCCCGACAGGGGCCCTACGAGCAGTACTTC. The V call is TRBV30, the J call TRBJ2-7; 8 bases are a match to TRBD1. The germline gives CDR1 GTSNPN, CDR2 SVGIG (reference sequence). V was clipped by 5 bases and J by 2 bases; unmatched bases: 11. This CDR3 comprises 15 residues.

The chain couples TRBV27 to TRBJ1-4; D not resolved. The CDR3 contains 12 residues. V was trimmed by 3 bases and J by 5 bases, leaving 4 bases between them. CDR1 is MNHEY, CDR2 SMNVEV, per germline (reference sequence). For the CDR3, the DNA is TGTGCCAGCAGTTTTTTGAATGAAAAACTGTTTTTT. This gives the protein CASSFLNEKLFF.

This chain uses TRBV9 with TRBJ1-5; D is unresolved. The CDR3 loop spans 15 amino acids. V lost 0 bases, J lost 2 bases, and 9 bases lay in between. Germline V lookup: CDR1 SGDLS, CDR2 YYNGEE. The CDR3 nucleotides read TGTGCCAGCAGCGTAGAGGGTCGGCGCAATCAGCCCCAGCATTTT. Protein: CASSVEGRRNQPQHF.

The V and J genes are TRBV5-3 and TRBJ2-1; TRBD2 agrees at 11 bases. TRBV5-3 is sorted into the ORF group, with uncertain function. V was clipped by 1 base and J by 8 bases; unmatched bases: 5. The CDR3 sequence is 15 residues long. CDR3 in DNA: TGTGCCAGAAGCTTGATTAGCGGGGGGGCCTATGAGCAGTTCTTC. Translated, it gives CARSLISGGAYEQFF.

The gene calls are TRBV6-5 and TRBJ1-4; D ambiguous. Trimming removed 3 bases at V and 8 bases at J, with 19 bases between. Germline loops: CDR1 MNHEY, CDR2 SVGAGI. This CDR3 comprises 16 residues. CDR3 sequence (DNA): TGTGCCAGCAGTTATTTACCCCGGCCCCCGGGAGAAAAACTGTTTTTT. Translated: CASSYLPRPPGEKLFF.

This clone came up once. J is TRBJ2-1 and V is TRBV7-8, with TRBD2 as a possible D gene (6 bases). Germline V gives CDR1 SGHVS, CDR2 FQNEAQ. The length of the CDR3 is 16 residues. The V end lost 5 bases, the J end lost 1 base, and 15 bases lay between the germline ends. The CDR3 loop is CASSLGGEKSYNEQFF. CDR3 DNA sequence: TGTGCCAGCAGCCTGGGCGGGGAGAAATCCTACAATGAGCAGTTCTTC. Together with reference TRBV7-8 and TRBJ2-1, the CDR3 gives the full variable domain: GAGVSQSPRYKVAKRGQDVALRCDPISGHVSLFWYQQALGQGPEFLTYFQNEAQLDKSGLPSDRFFAERPEGSVSTLKIQRTQQEDSAVYLCASSLGGEKSYNEQFFGPGTRLTVL.

The table lists this clone with a count of one. The CDR3 DNA reads as TGTGCCAGCAGCTTGGGACAGGGTGTCTCCGGGGAGCTGTTTTTT. Protein sequence: CASSLGQGVSGELFF. V is TRBV13 and J is TRBJ2-2; TRBD1 matches at 9 bases. CDR3 length equals 15 residues. Per germline, CDR1 PRHDT and CDR2 FYEKMQ (reference sequence). J gave up 6 bases and V 3 bases, and 5 bases lay outside the gene matches.

The CDR3 coding sequence is TGTGCCAGCAGCTTAGTGGGAGATTGGGACGATGATGGCTACACCTTC. Its protein is CASSLVGDWDDDGYTF. The chain links TRBV7-2 to TRBJ1-2; TRBD1 might be the D (5 bases). V was clipped by 1 base and J by 6 bases, with 18 bases between them. CDR3 length equals 16 residues. CDR1 and CDR2 from the germline V gene are SGHTA and FQGNSA.

This clone was counted a few times. The J gene is TRBJ1-2, the V gene TRBV30; D gene ambiguous. V gave up 4 bases and J gave up 3 bases, with 9 bases separating them. The CDR3 sequence is 12 residues long. Germline V gene lookup returns CDR1 GTSNPN and CDR2 SVGIG (reference sequence). The CDR3 protein is CAWMGADYGYTF. CDR3 DNA sequence: TGTGCCTGGATGGGTGCGGACTATGGCTACACCTTC.

The V call is TRBV9, the J call TRBJ2-7; D is unclear. Deletions cut 1 base from V and 0 bases from J, with 8 bases between. The CDR3 consists of 14 residues. Germline loops: CDR1 SGDLS, CDR2 YYNGEE. The CDR3 region is CASSVHQSSYEQYF. Here the CDR3 DNA reads TGTGCCAGCAGCGTACATCAGAGCTCCTACGAGCAGTACTTC.

This chain links TRBV7-3 with TRBJ2-7; D remains ambiguous. CDR1 and CDR2 (germline): SGHTA, FQGTGA. The V gene lost 3 bases and the J gene lost 0 bases, with 6 bases spanning the gap. The CDR3 is 13 residues long. CDR3 nucleotide sequence: TGTGCCAGCAGCTTCACGGACTCCTACGAGCAGTACTTC. It yields the protein CASSFTDSYEQYF. Full variable domain (missing parts from reference TRBV7-3 and TRBJ2-7): GAGVSQTPSNKVTEKGKYVELRCDPISGHTALYWYRQSLGQGPEFLIYFQGTGAADDSGLPNDRFFAVRPEGSVSTLKIQRTERGDSAVYLCASSFTDSYEQYFGPGTRLTVT.

This clone showed up just once. The chain combines TRBV16 with TRBJ1-1; TRBD1 agrees at 9 bases. The V and J ends lost 0 bases and 1 base, in that order; junction bases with no gene match: 3. This CDR3 is 16 amino acids long. Germline CDR1 and CDR2: KGHSY and FQNENV. This CDR3 reads CASSQSTGGRNTEAFF. CDR3 DNA: TGTGCCAGCAGCCAATCAACAGGGGGCCGGAACACTGAAGCTTTCTTT. The complete variable domain, with remaining parts taken from reference TRBV16 and TRBJ1-1, reads GEEVAQTPKHLVRGEGQKAKLYCAPIKGHSYVFWYQQVLKNEFKFLISFQNENVFDETGMPKERFSAKCLPNSPCSLEIQATKLEDSAVYFCASSQSTGGRNTEAFFGQGTRLTVV.

This clone was observed a single time. This chain uses TRBV6-5 with TRBJ1-5; a possible D gene is TRBD1 (5 bases). V shed 5 bases and J shed 4 bases, with 9 bases lying between them. Germline CDR1 and CDR2: MNHEY and SVGAGI. The CDR3 sequence is 13 residues long. The CDR3 loop reads CASSPGANQPQHF. The CDR3 region has the DNA TGTGCCAGCAGTCCCGGGGCTAATCAGCCCCAGCATTTT.

This rearrangement joins TRBV11-1 to TRBJ2-5, with no clear D. CDR3 length: 12 amino acids. In germline, CDR1 is SGHAT, CDR2 FQDESV (reference sequence). Trimming removed 4 bases at V and 5 bases at J, with 8 bases between. The CDR3 is CASSSYEETQYF. In DNA, the CDR3 is TGTGCCAGCAGCTCATATGAGGAGACCCAGTACTTC.

This rearrangement joins TRBV14 to TRBJ1-5; a weak D match, TRBD1 (5 bases). Trimming pared 4 bases from V and 4 bases from J, leaving 20 bases between. Germline CDR1 reads SGHDN; CDR2 reads FVKESK. The CDR3 contains 17 residues. As DNA, the CDR3 is TGTGCCAGCAGCCCCACGTCCCGGGGACGCACGAATCAGCCCCAGCATTTT. This encodes CASSPTSRGRTNQPQHF.

The chain has TRBV30 and TRBJ1-5, with TRBD1 identical over 11 bases. The junction had 6 bases not matched to a gene; V was cut back by 1 base and J by 7 bases. The CDR3 extends over 15 amino acids. The germline CDR1 and CDR2 sequences are GTSNPN and SVGIG (reference sequence). The CDR3 DNA is TGTGCCTGGAGTGCAGGACAGGGGGCGAGGCAGCCCCAGCATTTT. It encodes CAWSAGQGARQPQHF.